Listed below are T cell receptor beta chains from one sample, sequenced in a study of blood T cell repertoires in COVID-19. The method was immunoSEQ multiplex PCR; TCRdb's version includes in-frame clones alone and lacks a portion of them. The top ten hold 30% to 35% of the sample, which has about 42,000 clones, around 79% seen once. Material: peripheral blood. Receptors were obtained from a woman of 80 years or more with acute or convalescent COVID-19. Each CDR3 is given with its conserved first and last residue. A D gene is named only where the DNA matches it firmly. Clone size is not always given. Where it is, it says once, few, many or a class for expanded clones.

j_call: TRBJ1-2; clone_size: .; v_call: TRBV5-1; d_call: .; cdr3_aa: CASSLEGVGGYTF; cdr3_nt: TGCGCCAGCAGCTTGGAAGGGGTAGGTGGCTACACCTTC
j_call: TRBJ2-5; clone_size: .; v_call: TRBV10-1; d_call: .; cdr3_aa: CASSVGLKETQYF; cdr3_nt: TGCGCCAGCAGTGTCGGACTGAAAGAGACCCAGTACTTC
j_call: TRBJ1-2; clone_size: .; v_call: TRBV5-1; d_call: .; cdr3_aa: CASSFTGLRGYTF; cdr3_nt: TGCGCCAGCAGCTTCACAGGCCTCCGGGGCTACACCTTC
j_call: TRBJ2-2; clone_size: .; v_call: TRBV10-3; d_call: .; cdr3_aa: CAISSYGGELFF; cdr3_nt: TGTGCCATCAGTTCATACGGCGGGGAGCTGTTTTTT
j_call: TRBJ1-4; clone_size: .; v_call: TRBV6-2/TRBV6-3; d_call: .; cdr3_aa: CASSYSPEATNEKLFF; cdr3_nt: TGTGCCAGCAGTTACTCACCAGAGGCAACTAATGAAAAACTGTTTTTT
j_call: TRBJ2-1; clone_size: .; v_call: TRBV9; d_call: TRBD2; cdr3_aa: CASSVEGSGGYNEQFF; cdr3_nt: TGTGCCAGCAGCGTAGAGGGTAGCGGGGGATACAATGAGCAGTTCTTC
j_call: TRBJ1-4; clone_size: .; v_call: TRBV30; d_call: .; cdr3_aa: CAWSQTGATNEKLFF; cdr3_nt: TGTGCCTGGAGTCAAACAGGAGCAACTAATGAAAAACTGTTTTTT
j_call: TRBJ1-5; clone_size: .; v_call: TRBV30; d_call: TRBD1; cdr3_aa: CAWSTGTALVDQPQHF; cdr3_nt: TGTGCCTGGAGTACTGGGACAGCCCTCGTCGATCAGCCCCAGCATTTT
j_call: TRBJ1-1; clone_size: .; v_call: TRBV5-1; d_call: .; cdr3_aa: CASSFGLTSGNTEAFF; cdr3_nt: TGCGCCAGCAGCTTCGGACTAACCTCAGGGAACACTGAAGCTTTCTTT
j_call: TRBJ2-2; clone_size: .; v_call: TRBV6-5; d_call: .; cdr3_aa: CASSYFLSSGELFF; cdr3_nt: TGTGCCAGCAGTTACTTCTTATCTTCCGGGGAGCTGTTTTTT
j_call: TRBJ2-7; clone_size: .; v_call: TRBV30; d_call: TRBD2; cdr3_aa: CAWSVWGGQYF; cdr3_nt: TGTGCCTGGAGTGTGTGGGGGGGTCAGTACTTC
j_call: TRBJ1-4; clone_size: few; v_call: TRBV2; d_call: TRBD1; cdr3_aa: CASGGQGIATNEKLFF; cdr3_nt: TGTGCCAGCGGGGGACAGGGAATTGCAACTAATGAAAAACTGTTTTTT
j_call: TRBJ2-7; clone_size: .; v_call: TRBV15; d_call: .; cdr3_aa: CATSRGREHTYEQYF; cdr3_nt: TGTGCCACCAGCAGAGGGCGGGAACACACCTACGAGCAGTACTTC
j_call: TRBJ1-2; clone_size: .; v_call: TRBV4-3; d_call: .; cdr3_aa: CASSQEWQGNYGYTF; cdr3_nt: TGCGCCAGCAGCCAAGAGTGGCAGGGGAACTATGGCTACACCTTC
j_call: TRBJ1-5; clone_size: few; v_call: TRBV2; d_call: TRBD1; cdr3_aa: CASSATGTGGNQPQHF; cdr3_nt: TGTGCCAGCAGCGCAACCGGGACAGGGGGAAATCAGCCCCAGCATTTT
j_call: TRBJ2-3; clone_size: .; v_call: TRBV11-2; d_call: TRBD2; cdr3_aa: CASSLLAGGPGDTQYF; cdr3_nt: TGTGCCAGCAGCTTACTAGCGGGAGGGCCAGGCGATACGCAGTATTTT
j_call: TRBJ1-4; clone_size: .; v_call: TRBV11-2; d_call: .; cdr3_aa: CASSGDQAGEKLFF; cdr3_nt: TGTGCCAGCAGCGGGGACCAGGCGGGAGAAAAACTGTTTTTT
j_call: TRBJ2-5; clone_size: .; v_call: TRBV30; d_call: .; cdr3_aa: CAWSGGGETQYF; cdr3_nt: TGTGCCTGGAGTGGAGGAGGAGAGACCCAGTACTTC
j_call: TRBJ2-7; clone_size: .; v_call: TRBV5-6; d_call: .; cdr3_aa: CASSYGQAYEQYF; cdr3_nt: TGTGCCAGCAGCTATGGACAAGCCTACGAGCAGTACTTC
j_call: TRBJ1-1; clone_size: .; v_call: TRBV12-3/TRBV12-4; d_call: .; cdr3_aa: CASSLREDTEAFF; cdr3_nt: TGTGCCAGCAGTTTAAGGGAGGACACTGAAGCTTTCTTT
j_call: TRBJ2-1; clone_size: .; v_call: TRBV25-1; d_call: TRBD2; cdr3_aa: CASSDSRSGNNEQFF; cdr3_nt: TGTGCCAGCAGTGATAGCCGGAGCGGGAACAATGAGCAGTTCTTC
j_call: TRBJ2-3; clone_size: .; v_call: TRBV6-5; d_call: .; cdr3_aa: CASSQGPVNTQYF; cdr3_nt: TGTGCCAGCAGTCAGGGGCCAGTTAATACGCAGTATTTT
j_call: TRBJ1-1; clone_size: .; v_call: TRBV29-1; d_call: .; cdr3_aa: CSVSQGEAFF; cdr3_nt: TGCAGCGTTTCTCAGGGTGAAGCTTTCTTT